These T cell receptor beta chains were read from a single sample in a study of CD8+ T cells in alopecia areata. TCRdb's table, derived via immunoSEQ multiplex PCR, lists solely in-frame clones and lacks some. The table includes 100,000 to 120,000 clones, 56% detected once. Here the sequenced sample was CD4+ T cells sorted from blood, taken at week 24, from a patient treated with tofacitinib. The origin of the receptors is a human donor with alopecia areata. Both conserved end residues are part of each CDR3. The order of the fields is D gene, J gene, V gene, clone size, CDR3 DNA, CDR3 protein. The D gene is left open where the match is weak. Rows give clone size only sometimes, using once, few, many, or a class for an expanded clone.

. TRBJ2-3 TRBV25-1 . TGTGCCAGCAGTGAGAGTTTTACTAGCACAGATACGCAGTATTTT CASSESFTSTDTQYF
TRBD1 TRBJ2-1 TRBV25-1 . TGTGCCAGCCGACAGGGGGCGTCTCATGAGCAGTTCTTC CASRQGASHEQFF
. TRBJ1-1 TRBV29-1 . TGCAGCGTTGCGGGGGATGAAGCTTTCTTT CSVAGDEAFF
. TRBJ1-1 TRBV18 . TGTGCCAGCTCACCACCGGACAGCTTGAACACTGAAGCTTTCTTT CASSPPDSLNTEAFF
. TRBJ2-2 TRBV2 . TGTGCCAGCAAGGACGGGGGGAACACCGGGGAGCTGTTTTTT CASKDGGNTGELFF
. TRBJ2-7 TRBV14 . TGTGCCAGCAGCCATGGACACCCCTACGAGCAGTACTTC CASSHGHPYEQYF
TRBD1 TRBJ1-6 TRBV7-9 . TGTGCCAGCAGCTCCCCGGGACAGGGTTCACCCCTCCACTTT CASSSPGQGSPLHF
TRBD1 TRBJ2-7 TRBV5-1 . TGCGCCAGCAGCTTGGATGGGCAGGGGGCGAGGGAGCAGTACTTC CASSLDGQGAREQYF
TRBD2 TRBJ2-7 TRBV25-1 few TGTGCCAGCAGCCCAGCGGGGCGTGCTACCTACGAGCAGTACTTC CASSPAGRATYEQYF
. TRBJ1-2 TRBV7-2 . TGTGCCAGCAGCTTAGTCTACCGGGGCGTGGACTATGGCTACACCTTC CASSLVYRGVDYGYTF
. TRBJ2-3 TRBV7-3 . TGTGCCAGCAGCCTTGGCCCGGCGGGTGGTACAGATACGCAGTATTTT CASSLGPAGGTDTQYF
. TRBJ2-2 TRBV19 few TGTGCCAGTAGGGGGCTAGCTCGCACCGGGGAGCTGTTTTTT CASRGLARTGELFF
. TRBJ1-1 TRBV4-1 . TGCGCCAGCAGCCAATTCCCCAGGGGAGACACTGAAGCTTTCTTT CASSQFPRGDTEAFF
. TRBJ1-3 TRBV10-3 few TGTGCCATCAGTCCGAACCTGGGCGGTGGAAACACCATATATTTT CAISPNLGGGNTIYF
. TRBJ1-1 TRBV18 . TGTGCCAGCTCACCTGGGGGGATGAACACTGAAGCTTTCTTT CASSPGGMNTEAFF
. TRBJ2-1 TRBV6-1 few TGTGCCAGCAGGGACAGTACGAAACCTGGGCAGTTCTTC CASRDSTKPGQFF
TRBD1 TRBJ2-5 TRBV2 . TGTGCCAGCAGTTTACAGGGGTGGGAGACCCAGTACTTC CASSLQGWETQYF
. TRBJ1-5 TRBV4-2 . TGTGCCAGCAGCCAAGAACAGGGAGGTCAGCCCCAGCATTTT CASSQEQGGQPQHF
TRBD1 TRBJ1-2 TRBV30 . TGTGCCGGGGGACAGGGGTTTATCTATGGCTACACCTTC CAGGQGFIYGYTF
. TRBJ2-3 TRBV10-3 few TGTGCCATCAGTGAGTCGATGTTGATCACAGATACGCAGTATTTT CAISESMLITDTQYF
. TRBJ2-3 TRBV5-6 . TGTGCCAGCAGCTTGGAACAGGCCAGCACAGATACGCAGTATTTT CASSLEQASTDTQYF
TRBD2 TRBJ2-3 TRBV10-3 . TGTGCCATCAGTGAGACTAGCGGGGGGGCTCTATTCACAGATACGCAGTATTTT CAISETSGGALFTDTQYF
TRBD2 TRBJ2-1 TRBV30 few TGTGCCTGGAGGGAGACGGGGGGTCTCCAGTTCTTC CAWRETGGLQFF
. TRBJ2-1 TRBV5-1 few TGCGCCAGCAGCTTGGGACATGAAAACAATGAGCAGTTCTTC CASSLGHENNEQFF
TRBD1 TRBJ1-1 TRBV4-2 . TGTGCCAGCAGCCAGCAGGGGGGAGGTACTGAAGCTTTCTTT CASSQQGGGTEAFF
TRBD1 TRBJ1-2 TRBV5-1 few TGCGCCAGCAGCCCAGAGCCGGGACAGGGCTACACCTTC CASSPEPGQGYTF
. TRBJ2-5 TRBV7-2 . TGTGCCAGCAGCTTGAACCATCAAGAGACCCAGTACTTC CASSLNHQETQYF
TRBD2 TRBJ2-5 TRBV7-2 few TGTGCCAGCAGCTTAGGACTAGCGGGGCCCCAAGAGACCCAGTACTTC CASSLGLAGPQETQYF
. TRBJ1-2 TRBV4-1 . TGCGCCAGCAGCCACGGGGGGCAGCACTATGGCTACACCTTC CASSHGGQHYGYTF
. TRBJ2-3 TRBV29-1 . TGCAGCGTTGTCAGGGGCAACACAGATACGCAGTATTTT CSVVRGNTDTQYF
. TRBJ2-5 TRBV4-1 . TGCGCCAGCAGCCAAGACCGGGGCCGACAAGAGACCCAGTACTTC CASSQDRGRQETQYF
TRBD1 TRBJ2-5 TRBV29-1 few TGCAGCGCGGACAGGGAGCAAGAGACCCAGTACTTC CSADREQETQYF
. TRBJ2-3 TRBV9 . TGTGCCAGCATGGAGGGTCCTACCACAGATACGCAGTATTTT CASMEGPTTDTQYF
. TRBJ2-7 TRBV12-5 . TGTGCTAGTGGTTTGAGCGCCAGGACCTACGAGCAGTACTTC CASGLSARTYEQYF
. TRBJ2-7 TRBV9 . TGTGCCAGCAGCGTAGAGCCACGAGCTTTAGACGAGCAGTACTTC CASSVEPRALDEQYF
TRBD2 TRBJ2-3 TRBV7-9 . TGTGCCAGCAGCCCCTGGGGGTCTAGCGGAGGGCAAGATACGCAGTATTTT CASSPWGSSGGQDTQYF
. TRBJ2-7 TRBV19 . TGTGCCAGTAGTATTGGTGGGAGCCCCTACGAGCAGTACTTC CASSIGGSPYEQYF
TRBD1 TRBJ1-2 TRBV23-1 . TGCGCCAGCAGTCAATCCGAGAACAGGGGGCTGATAGGCTACACCTTC CASSQSENRGLIGYTF
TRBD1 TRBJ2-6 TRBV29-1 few TGCAGCGCCGGGACAGGGGGCTCTGGGGCCAACGTCCTGACTTTC CSAGTGGSGANVLTF
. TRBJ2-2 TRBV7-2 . TGTGCCAGCAGCGCCCTTTTCGGAAGCACCGGGGAGCTGTTTTTT CASSALFGSTGELFF
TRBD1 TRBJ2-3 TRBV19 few TGTGCCAGTAGTATGGGACAGGGGATCGCCACAGATACGCAGTATTTT CASSMGQGIATDTQYF
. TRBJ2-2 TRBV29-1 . TGCAGCGTTGGGGGGGATCCAGCCGGGGAGCTGTTTTTT CSVGGDPAGELFF
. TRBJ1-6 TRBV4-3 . TGCGCCAGCAGCCAAGATCGGAATTCACCCCTCCACTTT CASSQDRNSPLHF
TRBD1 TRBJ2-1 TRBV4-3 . TGCGCCAGCAGCCAAGATCTGACAGGGGGCTGGAATGAGCAGTTCTTC CASSQDLTGGWNEQFF
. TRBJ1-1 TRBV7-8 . TGTGCCAGCAGCCCATCCGGGGCTGAAGCTTTCTTT CASSPSGAEAFF
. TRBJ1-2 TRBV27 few TGTGCCAGCAGACCCCCGGACAGTCGTGGCTACACCTTC CASRPPDSRGYTF
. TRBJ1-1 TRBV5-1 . TGCGCCAGCAGCACAGAGATGAACACTGAAGCTTTCTTT CASSTEMNTEAFF
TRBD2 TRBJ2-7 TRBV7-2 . TGTGCCAGCAACCGCGGGGGGTACGAGCAGTACTTC CASNRGGYEQYF
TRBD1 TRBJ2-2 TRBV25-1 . TGTGCCAGCGTCAGGGGGTCCGGGGAGCTGTTTTTT CASVRGSGELFF
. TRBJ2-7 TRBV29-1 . TGCAGCGCCCTTTCAGGGGTCGGCGAGCAGTACTTC CSALSGVGEQYF
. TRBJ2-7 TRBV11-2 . TGTGCCAGCAGCTTAGATTTCGCCGAGTACTTC CASSLDFAEYF